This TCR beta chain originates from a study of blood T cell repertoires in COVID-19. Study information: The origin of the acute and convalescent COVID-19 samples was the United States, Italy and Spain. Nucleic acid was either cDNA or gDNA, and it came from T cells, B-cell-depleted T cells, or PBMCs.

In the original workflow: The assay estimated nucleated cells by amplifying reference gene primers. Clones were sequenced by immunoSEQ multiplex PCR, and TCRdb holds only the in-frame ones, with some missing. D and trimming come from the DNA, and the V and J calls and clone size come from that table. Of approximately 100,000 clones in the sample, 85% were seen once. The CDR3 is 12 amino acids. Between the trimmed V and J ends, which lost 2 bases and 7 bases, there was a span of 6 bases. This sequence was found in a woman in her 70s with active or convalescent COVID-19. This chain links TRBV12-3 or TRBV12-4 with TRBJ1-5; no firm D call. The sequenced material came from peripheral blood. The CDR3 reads CASSLRRQPQHF. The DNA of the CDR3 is TGTGCCAGCAGTTTACGGAGACAGCCCCAGCATTTT.